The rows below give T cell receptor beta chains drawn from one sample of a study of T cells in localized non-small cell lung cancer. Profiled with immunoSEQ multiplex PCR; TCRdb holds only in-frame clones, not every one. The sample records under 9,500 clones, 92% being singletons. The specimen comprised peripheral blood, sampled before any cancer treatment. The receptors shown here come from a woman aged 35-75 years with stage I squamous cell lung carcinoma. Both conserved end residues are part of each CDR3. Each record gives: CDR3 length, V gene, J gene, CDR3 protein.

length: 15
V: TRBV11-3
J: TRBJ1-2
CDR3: CASSLQGASHYGYTF

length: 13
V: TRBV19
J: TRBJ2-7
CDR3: CASSSGVAYEQYF

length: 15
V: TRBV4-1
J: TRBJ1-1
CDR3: CASSQPWTENTEAFF

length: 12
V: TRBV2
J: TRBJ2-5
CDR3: CASREVQETQYF

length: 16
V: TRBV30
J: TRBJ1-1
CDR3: CAWVRALGGLNTEAFF

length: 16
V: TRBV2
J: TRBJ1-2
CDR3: CASRGEQGTMGYGYTF

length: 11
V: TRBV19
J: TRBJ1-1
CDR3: CASKQNTEAFF

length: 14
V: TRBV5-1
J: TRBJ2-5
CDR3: CASSRADRQETQYF

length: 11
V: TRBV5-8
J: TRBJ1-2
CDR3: CASFAGGGYTF

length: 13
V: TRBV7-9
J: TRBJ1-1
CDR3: CASSYQGNTEAFF

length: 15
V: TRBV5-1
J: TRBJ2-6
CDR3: CASSLLISGANVLTF

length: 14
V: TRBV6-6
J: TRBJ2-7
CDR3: CATSRTGEGYEQYF

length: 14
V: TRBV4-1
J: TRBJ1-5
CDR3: CASSQDDGNQPQHF

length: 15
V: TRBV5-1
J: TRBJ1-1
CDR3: CASSLSGGPGWEAFF

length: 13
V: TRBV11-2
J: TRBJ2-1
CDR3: CASSLQGTHEQFF

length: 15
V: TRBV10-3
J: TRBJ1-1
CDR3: CAISESKWAGIEAFF